This paragraph reports one T cell receptor (beta chain). Its matching antigen is unknown. The entirety of the isolated RNA underwent reverse transcription, so expressed TCRB transcripts were sequenced. Profiled with immunoSEQ multiplex PCR; TCRdb holds only in-frame clones, not every one. The sample gives 150,000 or so clones, roughly 9% of which show up once; 2% to 3% is in the top ten. The sample originates from a study of beta chain features in type 1 diabetes. General study findings and limits: Because the template was cDNA, high-expressing cells might be over-represented. For Type 1 diabetes patients, all four CD4+ subsets carried TCRB CDR3s that were moderately but significantly shorter.

Sequenced material: central memory CD4+ T cells from blood. The clonotype originates from a young woman in good health.

The CDR3 loop reads CASSEAGDGYGYTF. The CDR3 DNA reads TGTGCCAGCAGTGAAGCGGGAGACGGCTATGGCTACACCTTC. V and J are TRBV25-1 and TRBJ1-2, with D unclear. The CDR3 is 14 residues long. Germline V lookup: CDR1 MGHDK, CDR2 SYGVNS. V shed 2 bases and J shed 4 bases, with 11 bases lying between them.